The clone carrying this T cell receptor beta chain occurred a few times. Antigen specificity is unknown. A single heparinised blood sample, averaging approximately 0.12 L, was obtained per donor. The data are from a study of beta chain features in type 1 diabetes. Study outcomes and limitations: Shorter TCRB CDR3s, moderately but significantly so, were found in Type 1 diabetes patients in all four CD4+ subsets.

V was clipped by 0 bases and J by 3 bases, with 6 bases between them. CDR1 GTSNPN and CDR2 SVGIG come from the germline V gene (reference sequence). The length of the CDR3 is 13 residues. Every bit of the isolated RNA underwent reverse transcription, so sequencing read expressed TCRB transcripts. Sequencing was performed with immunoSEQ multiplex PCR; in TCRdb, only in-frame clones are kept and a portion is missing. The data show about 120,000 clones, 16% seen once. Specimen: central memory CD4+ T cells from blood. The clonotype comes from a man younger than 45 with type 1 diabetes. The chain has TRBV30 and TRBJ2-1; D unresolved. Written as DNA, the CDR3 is TGTGCCTGGAGTGTTAGGGACTACAATGAGCAGTTCTTC. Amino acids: CAWSVRDYNEQFF.